This is a list of T cell receptor beta chains from one sample in a study of T-cell reconstitution after alpha-beta-depleted transplantation in children. TCRdb ran MiXCR on the PCR reads and lists one entry per CDR3 protein. The sample shows approximately 420,000 distinct CDR3 sequences, 11% of them seen only once. The specimen comprised PBMCs from the stem cell graft donor, sampled from the stem cell graft. Receptors were obtained from a human donor who donated a stem cell graft to a child with acute myeloid leukemia. CDR3s leave out the opening cysteine and the closing phenylalanine or tryptophan. Fields, in order: V gene, J gene, CDR3 protein.

v_call: TRBV5-5; j_call: TRBJ1-5; cdr3_aa: ASSPDGSNQPQH
v_call: TRBV4-3; j_call: TRBJ1-5; cdr3_aa: ASSQEWQSNQPQH
v_call: TRBV20-1; j_call: TRBJ2-5; cdr3_aa: SASPWSSQETQY
v_call: TRBV20-1; j_call: TRBJ2-3; cdr3_aa: SARALAGAPPMVQY
v_call: TRBV2; j_call: TRBJ1-6; cdr3_aa: ASRKEDRSNSPLH
v_call: TRBV5-5; j_call: TRBJ2-7; cdr3_aa: ASSIETRSSYEQY
v_call: TRBV20-1; j_call: TRBJ2-1; cdr3_aa: SARRHNEQF
v_call: TRBV29-1; j_call: TRBJ2-3; cdr3_aa: SVEGAGGVTDTQY
v_call: TRBV30; j_call: TRBJ2-7; cdr3_aa: AWSRLAGSYEQY
v_call: TRBV6-1; j_call: TRBJ1-5; cdr3_aa: ASSRNRDPYQPQH
v_call: TRBV30; j_call: TRBJ2-2; cdr3_aa: AWRDARDRGLLSGELF